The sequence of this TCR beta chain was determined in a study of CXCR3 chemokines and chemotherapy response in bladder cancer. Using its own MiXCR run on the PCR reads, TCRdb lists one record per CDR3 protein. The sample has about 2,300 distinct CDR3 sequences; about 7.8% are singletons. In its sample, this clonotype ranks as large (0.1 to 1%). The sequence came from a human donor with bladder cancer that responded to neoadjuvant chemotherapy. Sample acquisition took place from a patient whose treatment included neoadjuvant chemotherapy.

As DNA, the CDR3 is TGTGCCAGCAGTGAAATTTCACCCCTCCACTTT. Translation: CASSEISPLHF. V is TRBV6-1 and J is TRBJ1-6, with unresolved D. CDR1 is MNHNS and CDR2 is SASEGT in the germline V gene. V lost 2 bases, J lost 9 bases, and 2 bases lay in between. This CDR3 is built from 11 residues.